Described below is a single TCR beta chain sequence and its context. The target antigen is unknown. This sample is part of a study of post-analysis software for immune sequencing data. Whole-study findings and limits: Clustering by F measure revealed strong co-clustering among samples prepared together in one batch. TRBV5-6, TRBV5-1 and TRBV20-1 were among roughly five TRBV segments more frequent in patients than controls.

The germline V gene encodes CDR1 DFQATT and CDR2 SNEGSKA (reference sequence). The CDR3 spans 16 residues. The ends lost 4 bases at V and 4 bases at J; junction bases unmatched: 13. Carried by the TCR beta cDNA libraries were unique molecular identifiers. MiXCR was run by TCRdb on the PCR reads, yielding one entry per CDR3 protein. The profile covers 250,000 to 300,000 distinct CDR3 sequences, with 36% appearing a single time and around 4.8% taken by the ten largest. The specimen was blood. The V gene is TRBV20-1, the J gene TRBJ1-1; 9 bases line up with TRBD1. This clonotype was obtained from a girl between 5 and 17 years old with multiple sclerosis. The CDR3 bases are TGCAGTGCTATACCGGGACAGGGAGTTCGAGGCACTGAAGCTTTCTTT. Translated, it gives CSAIPGQGVRGTEAFF.